This T cell receptor (beta chain) was recovered during a study of T cells in localized non-small cell lung cancer. Study results and caveats: Adjacent uninvolved lung had the highest clonality, suggesting focused antigen responses. Only one tumor region went through sequencing, so heterogeneity may still be there.

Some clones are missing from TCRdb's copy, which holds only in-frame ones; the method was immunoSEQ multiplex PCR. This table holds roughly 61,000 clones, approximately 80% found once. Germline V lookup: CDR1 GTSNPN, CDR2 SVGIG (reference sequence). The CDR3 covers 19 residues. Trimming took off 2 bases at V and 4 bases at J, with 26 bases between the two ends. There are a few counts of this clone. The antigen is unknown. Sequencing was performed on PBMCs, taken before any cancer treatment. The V and J genes are TRBV30 and TRBJ1-4, with D maybe TRBD1 (5 bases). This receptor was taken from a man between 40 and 70 years old with stage II lung adenocarcinoma. The CDR3 is CAWSHFPPKVGTGNEKLFF. As DNA, the CDR3 is TGTGCCTGGAGTCATTTCCCTCCCAAGGTTGGGACGGGTAATGAAAAACTGTTTTTT.